The source of this T cell receptor beta chain is a study of CD8+ T cells in alopecia areata listed by TCRdb under 2018. For the study in its entirety: The treated patients, all with moderate-to-severe alopecia areata, were enrolled in an open-label pilot trial of oral tofacitinib given at 5 to 10 mg twice daily. Patients stayed on tofacitinib for 6 to 18 months and then had 6 months of follow-up off drug so that delayed response and recurrence could be assessed. To study T cell clonal expansion in alopecia areata, the researchers applied high-throughput TCRbeta sequencing to both the C3H/HeJ mouse model and human patients. Human TCRbeta sequencing covered scalp tissue and sorted CD4+ and CD8+ peripheral blood T cells from patchy and totalis/universalis alopecia areata patients and healthy controls. Tofacitinib-treated patients had biopsies at baseline and at 4 and 24 weeks of treatment, with a later scalp biopsy in several patients. Scalp clonality was compared across normal scalp (n=4), patchy alopecia areata scalp (n=8), and alopecia totalis/universalis scalp (n=8). The RNA source kit depended on sample type: the PAXgene miRNA kit for fixed scalp, the miRNeasy kit for PBMCs, and the RNeasy kit for mouse skin. TCRbeta CDR3 regions were amplified by immunoSEQ multiplex PCR with 35 Vbeta forward and 13 Jbeta reverse primers.

In the paper's terms, the time point label means: baseline before oral tofacitinib. Lesional scalp punch biopsies and peripheral blood were obtained from alopecia areata patients. After PBMCs were isolated by density centrifugation and stained for CD3, CD4 and CD8, a FACSAria was used to sort CD4+ and CD8+ T cells. Here is what the overall study found, with its caveats: Compared with normal scalp, lesional scalp, particularly in alopecia totalis/universalis, had higher clonality and more expanded CD8+ clones, which suggests antigenic drive. Resident alphabeta T cells in normal human skin are also sequenced, complicating scalp TCR repertoire analysis, unlike mouse skin dominated by gammadelta T cells. Compared with mice, TCR sequences shared between patients were less clear, possibly partly because of HLA diversity across the patient population.

A remark on this clone: The antigen this receptor binds is unknown. Base qualities were left out, and no much larger clone turns up one base away.

CDR1 SQVTM and CDR2 ANQGSEA were looked up in the germline V gene. From the cysteine through the phenylalanine, the CDR3 covers 16 amino acids. The read is trimmed to its CDR3 DNA, 48 bases read in frame from base 1. V drops 2 bases and J drops 5 bases, leaving 19 bases in between. Receptor libraries were prepared by the immunoSEQ multiplex PCR assay. RNA was extracted from all samples and reverse transcribed into cDNA as template for TCR sequencing. SuperScript III was used to make first-strand cDNA, primed with a 2:1 mix of oligo-dT and random hexamers. A synthetic immune receptor repertoire was used to measure amplification bias, and any remaining bias was corrected computationally. On the study's bioinformatics: Raw reads were preprocessed to remove errors, and CDR3 was defined according to IMGT conventions as the region from the conserved cysteine to phenylalanine. To get clonality, Shannon entropy was normalized by log2 of the number of productive unique TCRs and the result was subtracted from 1. Whether each scalp clone was CD4 or CD8 was inferred by checking scalp TCRbeta sequences against the CD4 and CD8 repertoires from sorted blood. TCRdb took this table from immuneACCESS and kept in-frame rearrangements with V and J called. Such tables lack part of the clones; where checked against another copy, unresolved V genes explain under half of the gap, and the rest is unexplained. The D gene and trimming were derived from the DNA, and the V and J assignments and clone size from that table. Counted in this sample were 100,000 to 150,000 clones; 49% of them appeared once. The ten biggest clones cover roughly a sixth of the sample.

The material sequenced was CD8+ T cells sorted from blood, taken at week 0. The receptor comes from a human donor with alopecia areata. This sequence uses TRBV29-1 and TRBJ1-3; TRBD1 is a possible D gene, resting on 6 matching bases. The CDR3 corresponds to CSVEFRSDSVRNTIYF. The nucleotides are TGCAGCGTTGAATTCCGATCGGACAGCGTCAGAAACACCATATATTTT. Extended through the reference TRBV29-1 and TRBJ1-3 proteins, this CDR3 yields the full variable domain: SAVISQKPSRDICQRGTSLTIQCQVDSQVTMMFWYRQQPGQSLTLIATANQGSEATYESGFVIDKFPISRPNLTFSTLTVSNMSPEDSSIYLCSVEFRSDSVRNTIYFGEGSWLTVV.